The 24 T cell receptor beta chains listed next were all sequenced from one sample in a study of blood T cell repertoires in COVID-19. Method: immunoSEQ multiplex PCR; TCRdb's copy keeps in-frame clones and lacks some. The sample contains about 420,000 clones, approximately 90% of which appear only once. The specimen was peripheral blood. These receptor sequences come from a young man with COVID-19, enrolled during active disease.

This clone was found many times. This rearrangement joins TRBV6-5 to TRBJ2-3; the D gene is possibly TRBD2 (6 bases). Germline-derived CDR1 and CDR2 are MNHEY and SVGAGI. V was clipped by 6 bases and J by 1 base, with 8 bases between them. This CDR3 is built from 13 residues. The CDR3 is CASSPGGTDTQYF. As DNA, the CDR3 is TGTGCCAGCAGCCCGGGAGGCACAGATACGCAGTATTTT.

The chain is built from TRBV7-9 and TRBJ2-1; 8 positions agree with TRBD2. The junction had 1 base not matched to a gene; V was cut back by 1 base and J by 5 bases. The V gene's germline CDR1 is SEHNR and CDR2 FQNEAQ (reference sequence). The CDR3 consists of 14 residues. The CDR3 reads CASSLVRGDNEQFF. The CDR3 coding sequence is TGTGCCAGCAGCTTAGTGCGGGGGGACAATGAGCAGTTCTTC.

The CDR3 region is CATKGGSHEQYF. DNA of the CDR3: TGTGCCACCAAGGGAGGATCGCACGAGCAGTACTTC. The rearrangement joins TRBV3-1 (or the pseudogene TRBV3-2) to TRBJ2-7, with a weak D call TRBD2 (6 bases). This CDR3 spans 12 amino acids. Per germline, CDR1 LGHDT and CDR2 YNNKEL (reference sequence). Trimming removed 10 bases at V and 5 bases at J, with 15 bases between.

The chain combines TRBV7-9 with TRBJ2-1, with 7 bases lining up with TRBD2. Germline CDR1 is SEHNR and CDR2 is FQNEAQ (reference sequence). V lost 6 bases and J lost 2; bases outside the gene matches: 7. The CDR3 loop spans 15 amino acids. The CDR3 coding sequence is TGTGCCAGCAGTCTAAGCGGGAAAGCCTACAATGAGCAGTTCTTC. Translation gives CASSLSGKAYNEQFF.

The table lists this clone with a count of one. One end of the junction varies from germline; a read error may be responsible. The J gene is TRBJ2-1, the V gene TRBV9; 12 nucleotides agree with TRBD1. Germline V lookup: CDR1 SGDLS, CDR2 YYNGEE. The length of the CDR3 is 15 residues. The chain's CDR3 is CASSAGTGGYYEQFF. The CDR3 bases are TGTGCCAGCAGCGCCGGGACAGGGGGCTACTATGAGCAGTTCTTC.

This clone appeared once. Written as DNA, the CDR3 is TGTGCCAGCAGCTTATCCGCGAGCTCCTACGAGCAGTACTTC. The encoded protein is CASSLSASSYEQYF. The V and J genes are TRBV7-2 and TRBJ2-7; no firm D call. This CDR3 is 14 amino acids long. CDR1 is SGHTA and CDR2 is FQGNSA in the germline V gene. Trimming stripped 2 bases from V and 0 bases from J, with 8 bases between.

The chain employs TRBV28 and TRBJ2-5; possibly TRBD1 for D (6 bases). The CDR3 totals 15 residues. Germline V gene lookup returns CDR1 MDHEN and CDR2 SYDVKM. Deletions cut 6 bases from V and 1 base from J, with 15 bases between. This CDR3 reads CASSPPGQIQETQYF. CDR3 DNA: TGTGCCAGCAGCCCACCAGGACAGATCCAAGAGACCCAGTACTTC.

Note on this clone: This specimen includes other DNA sequences encoding the same CDR3. The chain joins TRBV7-9 to TRBJ2-3; 9 bases are shared with TRBD2. Germline trimming cut 5 bases from V and 4 bases from J; bases unmatched to any gene: 4. The CDR3 runs 14 residues. Germline V gene lookup returns CDR1 SEHNR and CDR2 FQNEAQ (reference sequence). The CDR3 loop reads CASSPGLAPDTQYF. The CDR3 coding sequence is TGTGCCAGCAGCCCCGGACTAGCGCCAGATACGCAGTATTTT.

The J gene is TRBJ2-3, the V gene TRBV29-1, with 8 bases fitting TRBD2. The CDR3 length is 16 residues. Germline lookup yields CDR1 SQVTM and CDR2 ANQGSEA. Trimming at V came to 1 base and at J to 6 bases, leaving 12 bases not matched to a gene. The CDR3 here is CSVEGIAGSAGDTQYF. The CDR3 bases are TGCAGCGTTGAAGGTATAGCGGGGTCCGCCGGGGATACGCAGTATTTT.

The genes are TRBV5-1 and TRBJ1-1, with D unclear. The V gene lost 3 bases and the J gene lost 1 base, with 10 bases spanning the gap. Germline V gene data show CDR1 as SGHRS and CDR2 as YFSETQ. The CDR3 spans 14 residues. The CDR3 nucleotides are TGCGCCAGCAGCTACGGGGAGAGGAACACTGAAGCTTTCTTT. It is translated as CASSYGERNTEAFF. The full variable domain, rest sourced from reference TRBV5-1 and TRBJ1-1, is KAGVTQTPRYLIKTRGQQVTLSCSPISGHRSVSWYQQTPGQGLQFLFEYFSETQRNKGNFPGRFSGRQFSNSRSEMNVSTLELGDSALYLCASSYGERNTEAFFGQGTRLTVV.

This chain uses TRBV6-5 with TRBJ1-1; D perhaps matches TRBD1 (5 bases). Germline values: CDR1 MNHEY, CDR2 SVGAGI. The CDR3 has 15 amino acids. Trimming stripped 6 bases from V and 5 bases from J, with 19 bases between. This chain's CDR3 is CASSSGTAEGTEAFF. CDR3 coding DNA: TGTGCCAGCAGCTCCGGGACTGCCGAGGGGACTGAAGCTTTCTTT.

The chain has TRBV30 and TRBJ2-1; 13 positions match TRBD2. The CDR3 length is 14 residues. Germline CDR1 is GTSNPN and CDR2 is SVGIG (reference sequence). Losses at the gene ends were 6 bases for V and 4 bases for J; bases not matched to a gene: 3. As DNA, the CDR3 is TGTGCCTGTAAGGGACTAGCGGGATACAATGAGCAGTTCTTC. Residues: CACKGLAGYNEQFF.

This chain links TRBV18 with TRBJ2-5; 7 bases match TRBD2. This CDR3 spans 17 amino acids. V lost 2 bases to trimming and J lost 2 bases; unmatched junction nucleotides: 11. CDR1 and CDR2 from the germline V gene are KGHSH and LQKENI. The CDR3 region has the DNA TGTGCCAGCTCACCAGAACGTAGCGGGCCCGCGCAAGAGACCCAGTACTTC. It translates to CASSPERSGPAQETQYF.

The rearrangement joins TRBV21-1 to TRBJ2-1; the table's D call TRBD2 went unverified against the DNA. TRBV21-1 has pseudogene status. CDR3 length: 15 residues. Here the CDR3 DNA reads TGTGCCAGCAGCAGGGGCCTAGCGGGAGAGGCTGAGCAGTTCTTC. Translation: CASSRGLAGEAEQFF.

This clone appeared once. The CDR3 sequence is CASSYITDTQYF. For the CDR3, the DNA is TGTGCCAGCAGTTACATCACAGATACGCAGTATTTT. The chain is built from TRBV12-3 or TRBV12-4 and TRBJ2-3, with D hard to call. V was pared by 4 bases and J by 2 bases, with 4 bases between. This CDR3 has 12 amino acids.

The CDR3 sequence is CASSQDTSGYYNEQFF. The CDR3 nucleotides read TGCGCCAGCAGCCAAGATACTAGCGGTTATTACAATGAGCAGTTCTTC. This chain connects TRBV4-1 to TRBJ2-1, with 8 nucleotides matching TRBD2. V was pared by 0 bases and J by 4 bases, with 5 bases of the junction left unmatched. CDR1 MGHRA and CDR2 YSYEKL come from the germline V gene. The CDR3 extends over 16 amino acids.

This clone has just one count. The chain carries TRBV5-1 and TRBJ2-7, with D possibly matching TRBD2 (5 bases). The CDR3 length is 14 residues. V lost 0 bases to trimming and J lost 3 bases, with 10 bases between them. Germline V lookup: CDR1 SGHRS, CDR2 YFSETQ. The DNA for the CDR3 is TGCGCCAGCAGCTTGGGCTCCGGGGACTACGAGCAGTACTTC. Its protein product is CASSLGSGDYEQYF.

The chain couples TRBV7-3 to TRBJ2-7; 10 positions agree with TRBD2. Losses at the gene ends were 4 bases for V and 5 bases for J; bases not matched to a gene: 5. This CDR3 has 14 amino acids. Germline lookup yields CDR1 SGHTA and CDR2 FQGTGA. CDR3 DNA sequence: TGTGCCAGCAGCTCCTCCGGACTAGCGGACGAGCAGTACTTC. Protein product: CASSSSGLADEQYF.

The chain links TRBV27 to TRBJ2-7; D uncertain. Trimming took 4 bases from V and 3 from J, leaving 4 bases between them. The CDR3 consists of 11 residues. CDR1 is MNHEY and CDR2 is SMNVEV in the germline V gene (reference sequence). The CDR3 reads CASSSYYEQYF. The DNA for the CDR3 is TGTGCCAGCAGTTCTTACTACGAGCAGTACTTC.

The CDR3 sequence is CSVDPGGVAREQFF. The CDR3 nucleotides read TGCAGCGTTGATCCGGGGGGTGTTGCGCGTGAGCAGTTCTTC. The rearrangement uses TRBV29-1 and TRBJ2-1; 7 bases align to TRBD2. Germline V CDR1 and CDR2: SQVTM, ANQGSEA. The trim removed 3 bases at V and 9 bases at J, leaving 11 bases unmatched. CDR3 length: 14 amino acids.

The chain uses TRBV27 and TRBJ2-2, with D possibly matching TRBD2 (5 bases). This CDR3 is built from 15 residues. V was clipped by 2 bases and J by 3 bases, with 10 bases between them. The germline CDR1 and CDR2 sequences are MNHEY and SMNVEV (reference sequence). This CDR3 is CASSLTGMYTGELFF. CDR3 nucleotides: TGTGCCAGCAGTTTAACGGGAATGTACACCGGGGAGCTGTTTTTT.

This chain connects TRBV5-4 to TRBJ2-7; 11 nucleotides match TRBD2. The CDR3 has 17 residues. Germline V gene lookup returns CDR1 SGHNT and CDR2 YYREEE (reference sequence). V was clipped by 3 bases and J by 5 bases; unmatched bases: 13. The DNA of the CDR3 is TGTGCCAGCAGCTCGCTATTAGCGGGAGGGCCGAAAAACGAGCAGTACTTC. Amino acid sequence: CASSSLLAGGPKNEQYF. Supplemented by reference TRBV5-4 and TRBJ2-7, the full variable domain reads ETGVTQSPTHLIKTRGQQVTLRCSSQSGHNTVSWYQQALGQGPQFIFQYYREEENGRGNFPPRFSGLQFPNYSSELNVNALELDDSALYLCASSSLLAGGPKNEQYFGPGTRLTVT.

The genes are TRBV2 and TRBJ2-1, with D perhaps matching TRBD2 (6 bases). The CDR3 extends over 13 amino acids. The germline V and J ends were trimmed by 4 bases and 9 bases, with 13 bases remaining between them. The germline CDR1 and CDR2 sequences are SNHLY and FYNNEI. The CDR3 DNA is TGTGCCAGCAGTGGCGGGGCAGTTAGTGAGCAGTTCTTC. It specifies CASSGGAVSEQFF. The full variable domain, with the rest looked up from reference TRBV2 and TRBJ2-1, is EPEVTQTPSHQVTQMGQEVILRCVPISNHLYFYWYRQILGQKVEFLVSFYNNEISEKSEIFDDQFSVERPDGSNFTLKIRSTKLEDSAMYFCASSGGAVSEQFFGPGTRLTVL.

The chain combines TRBV6-1 with TRBJ2-4, with D perhaps TRBD2 (5 bases). V gave up 1 base and J gave up 11 bases, with 12 bases separating them. Germline CDR1 reads MNHNS; CDR2 reads SASEGT. The CDR3 contains 13 residues. Written as DNA, the CDR3 is TGTGCCAGCAGTGAAGTTTCTGAGGGCGTTCAGTACTTC. As protein: CASSEVSEGVQYF.